This entry lists 15 T cell receptor beta chains sequenced from one sample in a study of cytomegalovirus exposure and HLA in healthy donors. In the PCR, 60 Vbeta and 13 Jbeta primers were used. Using immunoSEQ multiplex PCR, the repertoire was profiled, and TCRdb retains in-frame clones only, with some absent. This table has fewer than 200,000 clones, roughly 84% appearing once. The source material was PBMCs. The receptors derive from a man aged 25-40 years in good health and CMV-seronegative.

V and J are TRBV11-2 and TRBJ2-7, with D perhaps TRBD1 (8 bases). The V end was cut by 5 bases, the J end by 6 bases, with 17 bases between. The germline V gene encodes CDR1 SGHAT and CDR2 FQNNGV. The CDR3 covers 14 residues. CDR3 nucleotide sequence: TGTGCCAGCAGCCCCCGGACAGGGAGGGGCGAGCAGTACTTC. Amino acids: CASSPRTGRGEQYF.

The chain combines TRBV14 with TRBJ2-7; D ambiguous. Germline lookup yields CDR1 SGHDN and CDR2 FVKESK. This CDR3 has 12 amino acids. The V end lost 4 bases, the J end lost 4 bases, and 8 bases lay between the germline ends. DNA of the CDR3: TGTGCCAGCAGCCTCCCCGGGTACGAGCAGTACTTC. This encodes CASSLPGYEQYF. The whole variable domain, filled in from reference TRBV14 and TRBJ2-7, reads EAGVTQFPSHSVIEKGQTVTLRCDPISGHDNLYWYRRVMGKEIKFLLHFVKESKQDESGMPNNRFLAERTGGTYSTLKVQPAELEDSGVYFCASSLPGYEQYFGPGTRLTVT.

This chain links TRBV19 with TRBJ2-2; maybe TRBD1 (6 bases). V shed 3 bases and J shed 5 bases, with 10 bases lying between them. Germline V lookup: CDR1 LNHDA, CDR2 SQIVND (reference sequence). This CDR3 region has 14 residues. The CDR3 bases are TGTGCCAGTAGTATTCAGGGGACAACCGGGGAGCTGTTTTTT. It yields the protein CASSIQGTTGELFF.

The chain recombines TRBV19 with TRBJ2-7; the match to TRBD1 covers 7 bases. Germline V gives CDR1 LNHDA, CDR2 SQIVND (reference sequence). The CDR3 spans 15 residues. V was clipped by 5 bases and J by 0 bases; unmatched bases: 7. The CDR3 region is CASSPRDSSSYEQYF. The CDR3 coding sequence is TGTGCCAGTAGTCCCCGGGACAGCAGCTCCTACGAGCAGTACTTC. Based on the CDR3 plus reference TRBV19 and TRBJ2-7, the full variable domain is DGGITQSPKYLFRKEGQNVTLSCEQNLNHDAMYWYRQDPGQGLRLIYYSQIVNDFQKGDIAEGYSVSREKKESFPLTVTSAQKNPTAFYLCASSPRDSSSYEQYFGPGTRLTVT.

This clone has a handful of counts. The chain joins TRBV27 to TRBJ2-7, with 12 positions matching TRBD2. Trimming took 2 bases from V and 4 from J; bases not matched to a gene: 0. The CDR3 totals 14 residues. From germline, CDR1 is MNHEY and CDR2 SMNVEV (reference sequence). CDR3 bases: TGTGCCAGCAGTTTAACTAGCGGGAGGTACGAGCAGTACTTC. This translates into CASSLTSGRYEQYF.

The rearrangement uses TRBV10-3 and TRBJ2-7; possible D gene TRBD1, 5 bases. Germline V lookup: CDR1 ENHRY, CDR2 SYGVKD. Trimming shortened V by 6 bases and J by 2 bases, and 14 bases separated the two germline ends. This CDR3 has 14 amino acids. The CDR3 region is CAISLNQGTYEQYF. The CDR3, as DNA: TGTGCCATCAGCCTAAACCAGGGAACCTACGAGCAGTACTTC.

J is TRBJ2-1 and V is TRBV7-3, with 14 nucleotides matching TRBD2. The junction had 4 bases not matched to a gene; V was cut back by 5 bases and J by 4 bases. Germline V CDR1 and CDR2: SGHTA, FQGTGA. The CDR3 length is 16 residues. The CDR3 DNA reads as TGTGCCAGCAGCCTAGGGACTAGCGGGAGTTACAATGAGCAGTTCTTC. The encoded protein is CASSLGTSGSYNEQFF.

The chain carries TRBV7-9 and TRBJ2-7; D is uncertain. Looked up from germline, CDR1 is SEHNR and CDR2 is FQNEAQ (reference sequence). The V end lost 5 bases, the J end lost 7 bases, and 9 bases lay between the germline ends. There are 11 residues in the CDR3. Here the CDR3 DNA reads TGTGCCAGCAGCCAAATGGAGGAGCAGTACTTC. Protein: CASSQMEEQYF.

V usage is TRBV4-3 and J usage is TRBJ2-3; 7 nucleotides agree with TRBD2. This CDR3 region has 15 residues. CDR1 LGHNA and CDR2 YSLEER come from the germline V gene. V gave up 4 bases and J gave up 3 bases; unmatched junction bases: 7. The DNA of the CDR3 is TGCGCCAGCAGCCCCGGACTAGTCGGAACAGATACGCAGTATTTT. Protein sequence: CASSPGLVGTDTQYF.

This clone was seen a single time. J is TRBJ2-2 and V is TRBV7-9; 9 nucleotides agree with TRBD1. The length of the CDR3 is 17 residues. Looked up from germline, CDR1 is SEHNR and CDR2 is FQNEAQ (reference sequence). V shed 3 bases, J shed 0 bases, and the junction held 5 bases outside the gene matches. The CDR3 loop reads CASSFVDRGPNTGELFF. CDR3 coding DNA: TGTGCCAGCAGCTTTGTGGACAGGGGCCCGAACACCGGGGAGCTGTTTTTT. Complete variable domain (other parts from reference TRBV7-9 and TRBJ2-2): DTGVSQNPRHKITKRGQNVTFRCDPISEHNRLYWYRQTLGQGPEFLTYFQNEAQLEKSRLLSDRFSAERPKGSFSTLEIQRTEQGDSAMYLCASSFVDRGPNTGELFFGEGSRLTVL.

The J gene is TRBJ2-5, the V gene TRBV9; a weak D match, TRBD2 (6 bases). The V end lost 2 bases, the J end lost 0 bases, and 14 bases lay between the germline ends. CDR3 length: 16 amino acids. Germline V gene sequence: CDR1 SGDLS, CDR2 YYNGEE. The CDR3 here is CASSVSPLANQETQYF. DNA for the CDR3: TGTGCCAGCAGCGTCAGCCCCCTAGCGAACCAAGAGACCCAGTACTTC.

The chain links TRBV19 to TRBJ1-2, with 10 bases lining up with TRBD1. The V segment lost 7 bases and the J segment 6 bases; nucleotides outside the gene matches: 8. The CDR3 covers 14 residues. Per the germline V gene, CDR1 is LNHDA and CDR2 is SQIVND (reference sequence). CDR3 nucleotide sequence: TGTGCCAGTAACCCGGGGACAGGGGTTGATGGCTACACCTTC. This codes for CASNPGTGVDGYTF.

J is TRBJ2-2 and V is TRBV7-8; 10 bases align to TRBD2. The CDR3 has 16 residues. Germline V lookup: CDR1 SGHVS, CDR2 FQNEAQ. V lost 4 bases to trimming and J lost 1 base; unmatched junction nucleotides: 3. The CDR3 spells CASSSKRGGNTGELFF. The CDR3 DNA reads TGTGCCAGCAGCTCCAAGCGGGGGGGGAACACCGGGGAGCTGTTTTTT.

This sequence joins TRBV19 and TRBJ2-7; tentative D call: TRBD2 (7 bases). This CDR3 comprises 16 residues. CDR1 is LNHDA, CDR2 SQIVND, per germline (reference sequence). V was trimmed by 5 bases and J by 4 bases, leaving 21 bases between them. The CDR3 sequence is CASSFDWRGPSYEQYF. CDR3 bases: TGTGCCAGTAGTTTCGACTGGCGGGGGCCCTCGTACGAGCAGTACTTC.

This clone was observed a handful of times. The chain has TRBV7-8 and TRBJ2-2, with TRBD1 matching over 12 bases. Germline CDR1 reads SGHVS; CDR2 reads FQNEAQ. The V and J ends lost 4 bases and 6 bases, in that order; junction bases with no gene match: 12. This CDR3 has 18 amino acids. Written as DNA, the CDR3 is TGTGCCAGCAGCTCCTCCCTGGGACAGGGGGCCGGGGCCGGGGAGCTGTTTTTT. This translates into CASSSSLGQGAGAGELFF.